This T cell receptor (beta chain) derives from a study of blood T cell repertoires in COVID-19. The CDR3 sequence is 14 residues long. V lost 1 base and J 1 base, leaving 7 bases between the germline ends. Germline V lookup: CDR1 MNHNS, CDR2 SASEGT. Assay: immunoSEQ multiplex PCR; the TCRdb copy retains only in-frame clones and omits some. The sample records fewer than 350,000 clones, just over 85% being singletons. This TCR came from a middle-aged woman with acute COVID-19. Sequenced material: PBMCs or T cells enriched from blood (not recorded which). This chain links TRBV6-1 with TRBJ1-1; no firm D call. In DNA form, the CDR3 reads TGTGCCAGCAGTGAAGTCAGGCCGAACACTGAAGCTTTCTTT. This gives the protein CASSEVRPNTEAFF.